This T cell receptor beta chain stems from a study of identical twins. TCRdb reanalysed the 5' RACE reads using MiXCR and keeps one entry per CDR3 protein. Of about 660,000 distinct CDR3 sequences listed, under 9% were seen once; the top ten hold approximately 0.89%. This clonotype was counted a few times. The CDR3 contains 13 residues. Trimming shortened V by 7 bases and J by 4 bases, and 8 bases separated the two germline ends. These data are also associated with another study on yellow fever vaccine responses in identical twins.

The specimen was PBMCs. The source of this sequence is a woman aged 18-35 years in good health. The V gene is TRBV12-3 or TRBV12-4, the J gene TRBJ2-6; no firm D call. The CDR3 sequence is CASMVSGANVLTF. Written as DNA, the CDR3 is TGTGCCAGCATGGTTTCAGGGGCCAACGTCCTGACTTTC.